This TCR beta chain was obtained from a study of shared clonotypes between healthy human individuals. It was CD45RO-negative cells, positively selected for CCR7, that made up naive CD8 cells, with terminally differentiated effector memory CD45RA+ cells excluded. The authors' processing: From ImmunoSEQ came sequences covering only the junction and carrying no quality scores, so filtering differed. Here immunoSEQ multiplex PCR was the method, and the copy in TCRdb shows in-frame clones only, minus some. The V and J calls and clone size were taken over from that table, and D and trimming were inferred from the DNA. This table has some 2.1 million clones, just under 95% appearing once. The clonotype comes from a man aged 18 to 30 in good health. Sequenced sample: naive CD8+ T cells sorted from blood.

Here the CDR3 DNA reads TGCGCCAGCAACTTCAGGACGGTCAATCAGCCCCAGCATTTT. Translation: CASNFRTVNQPQHF. The gene calls are TRBV4-1 and TRBJ1-5; D not resolved. With 7 bases removed from V and 3 bases from J, the gap between germline ends came to 13 bases. The CDR3 covers 14 residues. Germline V gene data show CDR1 as MGHRA and CDR2 as YSYEKL.